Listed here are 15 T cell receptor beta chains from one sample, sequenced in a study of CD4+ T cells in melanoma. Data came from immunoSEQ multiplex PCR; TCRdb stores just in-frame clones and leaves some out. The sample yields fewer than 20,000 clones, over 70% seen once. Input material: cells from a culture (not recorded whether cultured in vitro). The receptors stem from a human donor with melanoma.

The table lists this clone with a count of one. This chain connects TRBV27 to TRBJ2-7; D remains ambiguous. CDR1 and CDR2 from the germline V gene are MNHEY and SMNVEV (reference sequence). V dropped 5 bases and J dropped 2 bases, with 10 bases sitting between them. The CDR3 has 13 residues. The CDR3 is CASSRRYAYEQYF. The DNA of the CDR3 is TGTGCCAGCAGTCGGAGATATGCCTACGAGCAGTACTTC.

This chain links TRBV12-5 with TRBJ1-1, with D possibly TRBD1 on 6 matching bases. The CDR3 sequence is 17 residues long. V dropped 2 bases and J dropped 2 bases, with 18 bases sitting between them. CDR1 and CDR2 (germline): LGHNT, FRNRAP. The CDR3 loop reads CASGLRRVGGPNTEAFF. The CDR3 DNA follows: TGTGCTAGTGGTTTGAGACGGGTCGGGGGGCCCAACACTGAAGCTTTCTTT. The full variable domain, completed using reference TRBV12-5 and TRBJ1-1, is DARVTQTPRHKVTEMGQEVTMRCQPILGHNTVFWYRQTMMQGLELLAYFRNRAPLDDSGMPKDRFSAEMPDATLATLKIQPSEPRDSAVYFCASGLRRVGGPNTEAFFGQGTRLTVV.

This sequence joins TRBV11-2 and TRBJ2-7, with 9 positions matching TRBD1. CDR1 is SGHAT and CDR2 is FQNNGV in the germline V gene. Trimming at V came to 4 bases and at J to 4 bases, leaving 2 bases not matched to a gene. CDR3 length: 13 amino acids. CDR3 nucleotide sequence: TGTGCCAGCAGCTCGACAGGGGGTTACGAGCAGTACTTC. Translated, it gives CASSSTGGYEQYF.

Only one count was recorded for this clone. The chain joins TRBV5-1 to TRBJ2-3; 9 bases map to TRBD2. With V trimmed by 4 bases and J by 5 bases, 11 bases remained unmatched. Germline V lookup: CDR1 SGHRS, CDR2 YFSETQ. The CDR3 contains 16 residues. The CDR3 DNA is TGCGCCAGCAGCGAAGGGACTAGCCCCCGGGGAGATACGCAGTATTTT. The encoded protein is CASSEGTSPRGDTQYF.

In nucleotides, the CDR3 is TGTGCCAGCAGCTTGCCCTACAGGGGGCGCGTGACTGAAGCTTTCTTT. Protein: CASSLPYRGRVTEAFF. The rearrangement links TRBV5-6 to TRBJ1-1, with TRBD1 matching over 9 bases. CDR3 length: 16 amino acids. The V gene's germline CDR1 is SGHDT and CDR2 YYEEEE. The trim removed 1 base at V and 5 bases at J, leaving 9 bases unmatched.

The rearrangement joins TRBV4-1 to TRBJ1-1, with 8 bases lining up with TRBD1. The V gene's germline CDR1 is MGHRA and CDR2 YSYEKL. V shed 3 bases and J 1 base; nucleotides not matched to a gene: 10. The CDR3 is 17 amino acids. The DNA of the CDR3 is TGCGCCAGCAGCCATTTGCTGGTGGACAGGGCGAACACTGAAGCTTTCTTT. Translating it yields CASSHLLVDRANTEAFF.

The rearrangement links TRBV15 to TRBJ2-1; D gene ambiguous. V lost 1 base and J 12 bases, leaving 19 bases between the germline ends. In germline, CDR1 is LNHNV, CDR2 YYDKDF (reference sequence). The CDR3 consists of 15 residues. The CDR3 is CATSRAPGTGLGQFF. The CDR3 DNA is TGTGCCACCAGCAGAGCTCCGGGCACGGGCTTAGGGCAGTTCTTC. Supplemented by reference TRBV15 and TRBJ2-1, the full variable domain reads DAMVIQNPRYQVTQFGKPVTLSCSQTLNHNVMYWYQQKSSQAPKLLFHYYDKDFNNEADTPDNFQSRRPNTSFCFLDIRSPGLGDTAMYLCATSRAPGTGLGQFFGPGTRLTVL.

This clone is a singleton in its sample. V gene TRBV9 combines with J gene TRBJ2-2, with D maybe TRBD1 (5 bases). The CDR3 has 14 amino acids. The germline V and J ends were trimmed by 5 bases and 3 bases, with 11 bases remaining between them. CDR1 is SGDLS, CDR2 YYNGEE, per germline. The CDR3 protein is CASRKTDYTGELFF. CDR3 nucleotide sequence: TGTGCCAGCAGGAAGACAGATTACACCGGGGAGCTGTTTTTT.

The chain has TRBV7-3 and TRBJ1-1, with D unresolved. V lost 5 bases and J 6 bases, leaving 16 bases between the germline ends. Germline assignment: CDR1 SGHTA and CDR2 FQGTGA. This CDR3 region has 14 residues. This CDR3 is CASSATGPQAEAFF. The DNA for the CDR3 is TGTGCCAGCAGCGCTACCGGGCCCCAAGCTGAAGCTTTCTTT.

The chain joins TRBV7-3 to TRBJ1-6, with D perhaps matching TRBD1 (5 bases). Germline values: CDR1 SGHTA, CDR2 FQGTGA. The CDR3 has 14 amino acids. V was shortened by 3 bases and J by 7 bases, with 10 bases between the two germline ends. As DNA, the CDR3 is TGTGCCAGCAGCTTTAGGGGTGGAAATTCACCCCTCCACTTT. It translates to CASSFRGGNSPLHF.

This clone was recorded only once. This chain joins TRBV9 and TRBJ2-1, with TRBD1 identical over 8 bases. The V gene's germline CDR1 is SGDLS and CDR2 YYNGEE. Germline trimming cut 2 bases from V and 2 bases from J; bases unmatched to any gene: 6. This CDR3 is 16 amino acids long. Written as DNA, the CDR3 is TGTGCCAGCAGCGTGACAGGGGCTTTAACCTACAATGAGCAGTTCTTC. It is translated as CASSVTGALTYNEQFF.

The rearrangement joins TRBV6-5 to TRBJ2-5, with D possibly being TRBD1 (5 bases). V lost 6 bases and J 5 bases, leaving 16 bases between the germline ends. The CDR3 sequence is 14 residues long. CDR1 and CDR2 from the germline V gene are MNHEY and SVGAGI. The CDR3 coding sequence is TGTGCCAGCAGCGCGCAGGGTACGGAGGAGACCCAGTACTTC. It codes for CASSAQGTEETQYF.

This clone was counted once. The CDR3, as DNA: TGCAGTGCTGGCAAGGGGGAGACCCAGTACTTC. Its protein product is CSAGKGETQYF. The rearrangement joins TRBV20-1 to TRBJ2-5, with D perhaps matching TRBD1 (5 bases). The V gene's germline CDR1 is DFQATT and CDR2 SNEGSKA (reference sequence). V lost 5 bases and J lost 5, with 9 bases in between. The CDR3 spans 11 residues.

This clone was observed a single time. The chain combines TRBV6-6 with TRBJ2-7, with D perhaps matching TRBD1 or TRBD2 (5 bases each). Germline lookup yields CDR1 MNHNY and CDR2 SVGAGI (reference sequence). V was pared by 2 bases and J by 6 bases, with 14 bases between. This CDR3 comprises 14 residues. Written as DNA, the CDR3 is TGTGCCAGCAGTTACCTGACAGAGGGCGGCGAGCAGTACTTC. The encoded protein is CASSYLTEGGEQYF.

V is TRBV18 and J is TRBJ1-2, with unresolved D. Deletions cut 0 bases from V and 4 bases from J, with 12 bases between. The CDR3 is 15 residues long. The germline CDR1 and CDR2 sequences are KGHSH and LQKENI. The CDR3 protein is CASSPPSGVGYGYTF. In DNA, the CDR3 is TGTGCCAGCTCACCACCCTCGGGAGTCGGCTATGGCTACACCTTC.